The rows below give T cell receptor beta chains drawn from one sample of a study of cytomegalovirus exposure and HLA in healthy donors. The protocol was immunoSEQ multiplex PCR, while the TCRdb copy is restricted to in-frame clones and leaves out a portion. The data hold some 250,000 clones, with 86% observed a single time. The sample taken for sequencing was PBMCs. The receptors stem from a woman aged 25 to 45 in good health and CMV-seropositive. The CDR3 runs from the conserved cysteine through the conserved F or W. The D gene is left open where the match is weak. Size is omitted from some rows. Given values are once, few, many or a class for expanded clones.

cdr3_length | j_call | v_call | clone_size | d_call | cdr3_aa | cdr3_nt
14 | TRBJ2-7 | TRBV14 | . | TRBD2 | CASSQDPSGREQYF | TGTGCCAGCAGCCAAGATCCAAGCGGGAGGGAGCAGTACTTC
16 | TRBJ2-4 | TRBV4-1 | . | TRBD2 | CASGDRAGGAKNIQYF | TGCGCCAGCGGCGACCGAGCGGGAGGGGCCAAAAACATTCAGTACTTC
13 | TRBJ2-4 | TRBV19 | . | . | CASKSTGADIQYF | TGTGCCAGTAAATCGACAGGAGCGGACATTCAGTACTTC
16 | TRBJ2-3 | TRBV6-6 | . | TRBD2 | CASSYGLAGASDTQYF | TGTGCCAGCAGTTACGGGCTAGCGGGAGCATCAGATACGCAGTATTTT
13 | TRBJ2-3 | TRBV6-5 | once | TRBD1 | CASRTGATDTQYF | TGTGCCAGTCGGACAGGGGCTACGGATACGCAGTATTTT
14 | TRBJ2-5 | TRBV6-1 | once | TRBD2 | CASRGLAGVETQYF | TGTGCCAGCAGGGGACTAGCGGGAGTTGAGACCCAGTACTTC
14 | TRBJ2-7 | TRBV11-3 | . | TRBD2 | CASSPRLAGREQYF | TGTGCCAGCAGCCCAAGACTAGCGGGTCGAGAGCAGTACTTC
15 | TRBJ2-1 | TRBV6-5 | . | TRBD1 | CASSYQGQGADEQFF | TGTGCCAGCAGTTACCAAGGACAGGGGGCTGATGAGCAGTTCTTC
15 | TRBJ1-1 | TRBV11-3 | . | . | CASQPGGASNTEAFF | TGTGCCAGCCAACCCGGCGGGGCGTCAAACACTGAAGCTTTCTTT
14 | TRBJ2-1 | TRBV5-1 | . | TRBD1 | CASSEGTGNNEQFF | TGCGCCAGCAGCGAAGGGACAGGGAACAATGAGCAGTTCTTC
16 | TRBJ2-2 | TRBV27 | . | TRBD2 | CASSYGTSGRTGELFF | TGTGCCAGCAGTTACGGGACTAGCGGGAGGACCGGGGAGCTGTTTTTT
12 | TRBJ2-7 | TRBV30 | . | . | CAWSGLAYEQYF | TGTGCCTGGAGTGGACTAGCCTACGAGCAGTACTTC
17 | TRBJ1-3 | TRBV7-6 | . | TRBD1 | CASSLGLVLGQGNTIYF | TGTGCCAGCAGCTTAGGACTTGTCTTGGGACAGGGAAACACCATATATTTT
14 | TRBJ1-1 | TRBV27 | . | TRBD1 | CASSSIQGDTEAFF | TGTGCCAGCAGTTCAATCCAGGGGGACACTGAAGCTTTCTTT
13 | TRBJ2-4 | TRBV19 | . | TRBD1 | CASSGTGANIQYF | TGTGCCAGTAGTGGGACAGGCGCAAACATTCAGTACTTC
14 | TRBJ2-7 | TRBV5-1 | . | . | CASCGGGASYEQYF | TGCGCCAGCTGTGGTGGCGGGGCCTCCTACGAGCAGTACTTC
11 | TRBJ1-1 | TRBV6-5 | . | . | CASTYGTEAFF | TGTGCCAGTACTTATGGCACTGAAGCTTTCTTT
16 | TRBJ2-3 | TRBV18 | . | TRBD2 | CASSLLAGGSTDTQYF | TGTGCCAGCTCACTGTTAGCGGGAGGGAGCACAGATACGCAGTATTTT
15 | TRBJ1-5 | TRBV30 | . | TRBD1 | CAWSVGQGHNQPQHF | TGTGCCTGGAGTGTAGGACAGGGTCACAATCAGCCCCAGCATTTT
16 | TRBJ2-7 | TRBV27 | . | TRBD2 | CASSFLSGRAGYEQYF | TGTGCCAGCAGTTTCCTCAGCGGGAGGGCGGGTTACGAGCAGTACTTC
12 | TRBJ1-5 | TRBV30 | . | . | CAWDKGNQPQHF | TGTGCCTGGGACAAGGGCAATCAGCCCCAGCATTTT
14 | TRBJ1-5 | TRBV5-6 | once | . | CASSLKPGSGPQHF | TGTGCCAGCAGCTTAAAACCGGGTTCTGGACCCCAGCATTTT
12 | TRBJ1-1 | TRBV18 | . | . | CASSPGLFEAFF | TGTGCCAGCTCACCGGGACTGTTTGAAGCTTTCTTT
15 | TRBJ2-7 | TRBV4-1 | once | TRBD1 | CASSHRTGGVYEQYF | TGCGCCAGCAGCCATCGGACAGGGGGGGTCTACGAGCAGTACTTC
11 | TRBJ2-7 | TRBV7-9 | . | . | CASSSRGEQYF | TGTGCCAGCAGTTCCCGGGGGGAGCAGTACTTC
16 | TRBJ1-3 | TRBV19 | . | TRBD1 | CASSISGQGSGNTIYF | TGTGCCAGTAGTATATCGGGACAGGGATCTGGAAACACCATATATTTT
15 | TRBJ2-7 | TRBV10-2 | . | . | CASSEFLLGEVEQYF | TGCGCCAGCAGTGAGTTCTTATTGGGGGAGGTCGAGCAGTACTTC
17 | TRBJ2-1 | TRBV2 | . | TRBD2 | CASSGLKTSGRGRGQFF | TGTGCCAGCAGTGGGCTGAAGACTAGCGGGAGGGGTAGGGGGCAGTTCTTC
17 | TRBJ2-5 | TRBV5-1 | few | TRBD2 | CASSPNPGLAGGETQYF | TGCGCCAGCAGCCCTAATCCGGGACTAGCGGGAGGGGAGACCCAGTACTTC
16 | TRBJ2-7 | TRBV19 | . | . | CASSMRGSRGLSEQYF | TGTGCCAGTAGTATGCGGGGGAGCAGGGGTCTAAGCGAGCAGTACTTC
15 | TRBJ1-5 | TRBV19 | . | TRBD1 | CASSLGQERNQPQHF | TGTGCCAGTAGTCTAGGACAGGAACGCAATCAGCCCCAGCATTTT
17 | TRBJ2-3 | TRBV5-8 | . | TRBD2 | CASSTGLAGAETDTQYF | TGTGCCAGCAGCACCGGACTAGCGGGAGCGGAAACAGATACGCAGTATTTT
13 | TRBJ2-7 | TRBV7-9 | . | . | CASSPGQTYEQYF | TGTGCCAGCAGCCCCGGACAGACCTACGAGCAGTACTTC
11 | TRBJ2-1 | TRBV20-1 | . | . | CSAGGQREQFF | TGCAGTGCCGGCGGGCAGCGGGAGCAGTTCTTC
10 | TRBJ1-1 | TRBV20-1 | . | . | CSALRAEAFF | TGCAGTGCCCTACGCGCTGAAGCTTTCTTT
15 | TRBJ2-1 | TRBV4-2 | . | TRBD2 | CASSQERTSGSEQFF | TGTGCCAGCAGCCAGGAAAGGACTAGCGGGTCGGAGCAGTTCTTC
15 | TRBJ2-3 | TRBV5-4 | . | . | CASSLDRVSTDTQYF | TGTGCCAGCAGCTTGGACAGAGTAAGCACAGATACGCAGTATTTT
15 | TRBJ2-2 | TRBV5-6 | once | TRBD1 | CASSLAAGGTGELFF | TGTGCCAGCAGCTTGGCGGCAGGGGGCACCGGGGAGCTGTTTTTT
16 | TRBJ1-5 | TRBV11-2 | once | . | CASSLGAGVSNQPQHF | TGTGCCAGCAGCTTAGGGGCAGGCGTTAGCAATCAGCCCCAGCATTTT
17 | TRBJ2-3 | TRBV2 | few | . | CASSEGMETTYTDTQYF | TGTGCCAGCAGTGAAGGAATGGAGACTACCTACACAGATACGCAGTATTTT
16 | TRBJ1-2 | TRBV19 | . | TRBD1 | CASSIDLETGLYGYTF | TGTGCCAGTAGTATAGATCTCGAGACAGGGCTTTATGGCTACACCTTC
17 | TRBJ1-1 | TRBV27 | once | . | CASSPNHYDNLNTEAFF | TGTGCCAGCAGTCCAAACCATTACGACAACCTGAACACTGAAGCTTTCTTT
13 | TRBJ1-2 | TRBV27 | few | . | CASSLSGLDGYTF | TGTGCCAGCAGTTTATCGGGACTTGACGGCTACACCTTC
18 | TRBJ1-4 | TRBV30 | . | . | CAWSVRFRGSRGYEKLFF | TGTGCCTGGAGTGTTCGATTTAGGGGCTCGAGGGGGTATGAAAAACTGTTTTTT
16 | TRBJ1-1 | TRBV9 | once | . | CASSVDGDRLYTEAFF | TGTGCCAGCAGCGTAGATGGTGACAGGTTATACACTGAAGCTTTCTTT
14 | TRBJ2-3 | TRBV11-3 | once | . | CASSFDSGTDTQYF | TGTGCCAGCAGCTTCGATAGCGGCACAGATACGCAGTATTTT
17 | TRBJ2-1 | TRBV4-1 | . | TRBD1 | CASSHRQGPTLGNEQFF | TGCGCCAGCAGCCACCGACAGGGCCCTACCCTTGGGAATGAGCAGTTCTTC
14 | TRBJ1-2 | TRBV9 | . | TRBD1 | CASSEAGTGYGYTF | TGTGCCAGCAGCGAGGCCGGGACAGGGTATGGCTACACCTTC
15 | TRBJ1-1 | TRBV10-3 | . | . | CAISPTTEPNTEAFF | TGTGCCATCAGTCCGACGACAGAACCGAACACTGAAGCTTTCTTT
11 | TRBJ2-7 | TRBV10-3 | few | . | CATGAGYEQYF | TGTGCCACGGGTGCGGGCTACGAGCAGTACTTC
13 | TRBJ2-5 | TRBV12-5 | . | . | CASGSSGTETQYF | TGTGCTAGTGGTTCCTCAGGCACGGAGACCCAGTACTTC
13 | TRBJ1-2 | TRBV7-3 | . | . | CASSRGSSYGYTF | TGTGCCAGCAGCAGGGGGTCGTCCTATGGCTACACCTTC
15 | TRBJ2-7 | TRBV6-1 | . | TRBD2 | CASTEGLAGLYEQYF | TGTGCCAGCACCGAAGGACTAGCGGGATTATACGAGCAGTACTTC
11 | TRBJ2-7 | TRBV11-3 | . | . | CASSLYNEQYF | TGTGCCAGCAGCTTATACAACGAGCAGTACTTC
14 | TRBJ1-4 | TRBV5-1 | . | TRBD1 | CASSLGQGAEKLFF | TGCGCCAGCAGCTTGGGACAGGGGGCTGAAAAACTGTTTTTT
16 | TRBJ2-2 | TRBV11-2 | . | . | CASSLWTASNTGELFF | TGTGCCAGCAGCTTATGGACAGCCTCGAACACCGGGGAGCTGTTTTTT
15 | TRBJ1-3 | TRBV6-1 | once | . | CAGASDGNSGNTIYF | TGTGCCGGGGCCTCGGACGGTAACTCTGGAAACACCATATATTTT